The source of this T cell receptor (beta chain) is a study of blood T cell repertoires in COVID-19. Turning to the study itself: Some COVID-19 samples were acute and others convalescent; all came from the United States, Italy and Spain. Sample material is recorded as cDNA or gDNA derived from T cells, B-cell-depleted T cells, or PBMCs.

The CDR3 consists of 14 residues. Germline trimming cut 5 bases from V and 5 bases from J; bases unmatched to any gene: 6. Per germline, CDR1 SGHAT and CDR2 FQDESV (reference sequence). Participants were aged about 18 to 100 years from more than 20 US areas. Assay: immunoSEQ multiplex PCR; the TCRdb copy retains only in-frame clones and omits some. The sample carries approximately 500,000 clones, roughly 90% recorded once. The specimen sequenced was PBMCs or T cells enriched from blood (not recorded which). This chain uses TRBV11-1 with TRBJ1-1; 9 nucleotides match TRBD1. This sequence was found in a woman aged 40 to 55 who had recovered from COVID-19. The chain's CDR3 is CASSPQTGGTEAFF. Here the CDR3 DNA reads TGTGCCAGCAGCCCCCAGACAGGGGGTACTGAAGCTTTCTTT.